This TCR beta chain was recovered during a study of T-cell reconstitution after alpha-beta-depleted transplantation in children. The V and J ends lost 7 bases and 1 base respectively, with 14 bases between them. CDR1 is SGHRS and CDR2 is YFSETQ in the germline V gene. CDR3 length equals 14 residues. As it was prepared, the TCRbeta library received unique molecular identifiers. TCRdb recomputed calls from the PCR reads with MiXCR, one row per CDR3 protein. The data show some 240,000 distinct CDR3 sequences, about 8.8% seen once. This clonotype occurred many times. The V gene is TRBV5-1, the J gene TRBJ1-1; D uncertain. The source material was PBMCs from the stem cell graft donor, sampled from the stem cell graft. The receptor was derived from a human donor who donated a stem cell graft to a child with SCID. CDR3 sequence: CASAAYNPNTEAFF. In DNA form, the CDR3 reads TGCGCCAGCGCTGCCTACAACCCGAACACTGAAGCTTTCTTT.